Presented here are 27 T cell receptor beta chains from one specimen sequenced in a study of T cell repertoires in cytomegalovirus infection. No antigen has been identified for these receptors. TCRdb used MiXCR to reprocess the reads, holding one entry per CDR3 protein. The sample shows about 920,000 distinct CDR3 sequences, approximately 30% of them seen only once. The sample consisted of cultured CD8+ T cells from PBMCs, taken from culture after CMV antigen stimulation. The receptors shown here come from a human donor in good health (CMV status not recorded). Some clones in this sample may be carry-over from other donors' samples.

The V call is TRBV5-1, the J call TRBJ1-1; possibly TRBD1 for D (6 bases). Germline assignment: CDR1 SGHRS and CDR2 YFSETQ. This CDR3 has 14 amino acids. V shed 4 bases and J shed 5 bases, with 15 bases lying between them. The CDR3 nucleotides read TGCGCCAGCAGCGAACAGGGAGTAGGGACTGAAGCTTTCTTT. It encodes CASSEQGVGTEAFF.

V is TRBV24-1 and J is TRBJ2-1, with D unresolved. Germline assignment: CDR1 KGHDR and CDR2 SFDVKD. With 3 bases removed from V and 4 bases from J, the gap between germline ends came to 6 bases. The CDR3 has 13 amino acids. CDR3 sequence: CATSDHIYNEQFF. CDR3 DNA sequence: TGTGCCACCAGTGATCATATTTACAATGAGCAGTTCTTC.

The chain uses TRBV20-1 and TRBJ1-5, with 7 bases aligning to TRBD1. Losses at the gene ends were 3 bases for V and 6 bases for J; bases not matched to a gene: 8. The germline V gene has CDR1 DFQATT and CDR2 SNEGSKA (reference sequence). This CDR3 is 14 amino acids long. CDR3 nucleotides: TGCAGTGCTAGCCTGGGACAGTCGGGTCAGCCCCAGCATTTT. It is translated as CSASLGQSGQPQHF.

This chain joins TRBV6-1 and TRBJ1-5, with D tentatively TRBD1 (6 bases). Trimming cost V 1 base and J 6 bases, with 19 bases left between them. Germline V CDR1 and CDR2: MNHNS, SASEGT. The CDR3 runs 17 residues. This CDR3 is CASSEVRGRGGGQPQHF. The CDR3 DNA is TGTGCCAGCAGTGAAGTGAGGGGCAGGGGCGGAGGTCAGCCCCAGCATTTT.

This clonotype showed up just a few times. The V call is TRBV19, the J call TRBJ2-7; 8 bases are shared with TRBD2. The V segment lost 1 base and the J segment 6 bases; nucleotides outside the gene matches: 5. The CDR3 runs to 14 residues. Germline lookup yields CDR1 LNHDA and CDR2 SQIVND (reference sequence). CDR3 sequence reads: CASSIASGGLEQYF. CDR3 DNA: TGTGCCAGTAGTATAGCCAGCGGGGGCCTCGAGCAGTACTTC.

In its sample, this clonotype was seen many times. The chain is built from TRBV7-9 and TRBJ1-5; no firm D call. CDR3 size: 12 residues. Germline lookup yields CDR1 SEHNR and CDR2 FQNEAQ (reference sequence). V was trimmed by 4 bases and J by 5 bases, leaving 6 bases between them. The CDR3 loop is CASSSGDQPQHF. CDR3 nucleotides: TGTGCCAGCAGCTCAGGAGATCAGCCCCAGCATTTT.

This clonotype was counted at least ten times. The chain is built from TRBV12-3 or TRBV12-4 and TRBJ2-2, with D possibly being TRBD1 (6 bases). This CDR3 spans 15 amino acids. Trimming removed 5 bases from V and 6 bases from J, with 16 bases in between. CDR3 residues: CASSTTTGGSGELFF. The CDR3 nucleotides are TGTGCCAGCAGTACAACGACAGGAGGATCCGGGGAGCTGTTTTTT.

This clonotype was seen only a few times. This likely comes from a read error, as the CDR3 has no conserved phenylalanine or tryptophan at its end. The DNA is left out, because the CDR3 cannot be placed on it with certainty; the CDR3 is given as TCRdb lists it. V is TRBV23-1 and J is TRBJ2-7; the table's D call of TRBD2 was not tested on the DNA. TRBV23-1 is treated as an ORF (open reading frame) with a function not yet certain. 10 amino acids form the CDR3, both terminal residues included. CDR3 sequence: CASSQSKLPS.

This rearrangement joins TRBV2 to TRBJ1-6; D is undetermined. V was cut by 7 bases and J by 11 bases, with 18 bases left in between. The CDR3 has 14 amino acids. Looked up from germline, CDR1 is SNHLY and CDR2 is FYNNEI. CDR3 sequence: CASMGGRMGTPLHF. CDR3 DNA sequence: TGTGCCAGCATGGGCGGGCGAATGGGGACACCCCTCCACTTT.

This clonotype was seen at least ten times. The V and J genes are TRBV7-8 and TRBJ2-7, with D possibly matching TRBD2 (5 bases). The CDR3 is 15 residues long. Germline V gene data show CDR1 as SGHVS and CDR2 as FQNEAQ. Trimming took 3 bases from V and 5 from J, leaving 17 bases between them. CDR3 DNA sequence: TGTGCCAGCAGCTTCCCCGGAGAGGGTCCCCACGAGCAGTACTTC. Its protein is CASSFPGEGPHEQYF.

The rearrangement links TRBV2 to TRBJ2-4; D is perhaps TRBD2 (5 bases). This CDR3 has 12 amino acids. V lost 8 bases, J lost 8 bases, and 13 bases lay in between. The germline V gene has CDR1 SNHLY and CDR2 FYNNEI. The CDR3 DNA follows: TGTGCCAGCCTCGGGAACCAGGACATTCAGTACTTC. As protein: CASLGNQDIQYF.

In this sample, this clonotype turned up a few times. This chain connects TRBV4-1 to TRBJ1-5; the match to TRBD1 covers 7 bases. Germline V gene sequence: CDR1 MGHRA, CDR2 YSYEKL. The CDR3 has 14 residues. V dropped 3 bases and J dropped 5; count of bases not matched to a gene: 4. CDR3 region: CASSQKTGHQPQHF. The CDR3 nucleotides are TGCGCCAGCAGCCAGAAGACAGGGCATCAGCCCCAGCATTTT.

V usage is TRBV12-3 or TRBV12-4 and J usage is TRBJ2-3; TRBD2 is a possible D gene (5 bases). The V end was cut by 6 bases, the J end by 1 base, with 11 bases between. CDR3 length: 14 amino acids. CDR3 nucleotide sequence: TGTGCCAGCAGCAGGCGAGCGGGCACAGATACGCAGTATTTT. It translates to CASSRRAGTDTQYF.

At least ten counts were recorded for this clonotype. The chain joins TRBV7-6 to TRBJ2-5; 12 nucleotides align to TRBD2. The CDR3 sequence is 20 residues long. The junction had 18 bases not matched to a gene; V was cut back by 6 bases and J by 1 base. CDR1 is SGHVS, CDR2 FNYEAQ, per germline. The CDR3 protein is CASRSAGTGRLAGAQETQYF. Here the CDR3 DNA reads TGTGCCAGCAGGTCAGCCGGGACAGGGAGACTAGCGGGGGCCCAAGAGACCCAGTACTTC.

The chain carries TRBV7-8 and TRBJ2-3; perhaps TRBD1 as D (5 bases). Germline CDR1 and CDR2: SGHVS and FQNEAQ. V gave up 6 bases and J gave up 4 bases, with 11 bases separating them. The CDR3 covers 13 residues. CDR3 protein: CASSRRGADTQYF. The CDR3 bases are TGTGCCAGCAGTCGAAGGGGCGCAGATACGCAGTATTTT.

This clonotype was seen a few times. The V and J genes are TRBV29-1 and TRBJ1-1; D call uncertain. The V gene lost 2 bases and the J gene lost 0 bases, with 10 bases spanning the gap. This CDR3 comprises 14 residues. The germline CDR1 and CDR2 sequences are SQVTM and ANQGSEA. The CDR3 sequence: CSVETQLMNTEAFF. The CDR3 DNA sequence: TGCAGCGTTGAAACACAGCTCATGAACACTGAAGCTTTCTTT.

This clonotype was observed a few times. This chain links TRBV20-1 with TRBJ2-1; D is possibly TRBD2 (7 bases). V lost 6 bases and J 2 bases, leaving 20 bases between the germline ends. CDR1 DFQATT and CDR2 SNEGSKA come from the germline V gene (reference sequence). This CDR3 region has 16 residues. CDR3 sequence: CSAGGGAGDTYNEQFF. The CDR3 coding sequence is TGCAGTGCCGGAGGGGGTGCGGGGGACACCTACAATGAGCAGTTCTTC.

This clonotype showed up just a few times. The chain joins TRBV20-1 to TRBJ1-4; 7 bases align to TRBD1. V shed 5 bases and J 4 bases; nucleotides not matched to a gene: 7. This CDR3 comprises 14 residues. Germline V gene data show CDR1 as DFQATT and CDR2 as SNEGSKA (reference sequence). As DNA, the CDR3 is TGCAGTGCTCCCCAGGGGGGAAGTAATGAAAAACTGTTTTTT. It encodes CSAPQGGSNEKLFF.

The V and J genes are TRBV20-1 and TRBJ2-3, with D perhaps TRBD1 (6 bases). The CDR3 loop spans 14 amino acids. Trimming removed 1 base from V and 7 bases from J, with 15 bases in between. Germline lookup yields CDR1 DFQATT and CDR2 SNEGSKA (reference sequence). CDR3 nucleotides: TGCAGTGCTAGAGGGGGGCTAGATTTCTATACGCAGTATTTT. It encodes CSARGGLDFYTQYF.

This chain joins TRBV6-5 and TRBJ2-2; tentatively, D is TRBD1 (6 bases). The CDR3 totals 18 residues. Germline values: CDR1 MNHEY, CDR2 SVGAGI. V was shortened by 2 bases and J by 1 base, with 17 bases between the two germline ends. CDR3 protein: CASSYTTQGHRNTGELFF. The CDR3 region has the DNA TGTGCCAGCAGTTACACCACCCAGGGACACCGGAACACCGGGGAGCTGTTTTTT.

This clonotype turned up a few times. This chain uses TRBV6-2 or TRBV6-3 with TRBJ1-5; D might be TRBD1 (6 bases). The CDR3 extends over 14 amino acids. The ends were cut back, 6 bases at V and 6 bases at J, with 15 bases in the middle. Germline V gene lookup returns CDR1 MNHEY and CDR2 SVGEGT. The CDR3 is CASSYRALGQPQHF. DNA for the CDR3: TGTGCCAGCAGCTACAGGGCTCTAGGTCAGCCCCAGCATTTT.

This clonotype has only a few counts. The V call is TRBV6-1, the J call TRBJ1-5; possibly TRBD1 for D (5 bases). CDR1 is MNHNS, CDR2 SASEGT, per germline. The CDR3 contains 15 residues. Trimming left V 0 bases short and J 4 bases short, with 10 bases between. DNA for the CDR3: TGTGCCAGCAGTGAAGCGCGGGGGACGAATCAGCCCCAGCATTTT. Protein: CASSEARGTNQPQHF.

CDR3 in amino acids: CASSPAVAGNEKLFF. The CDR3 DNA is TGTGCCAGCAGCCCGGCCGTCGCGGGGAATGAAAAACTGTTTTTT. The chain is built from TRBV7-9 and TRBJ1-4, with D unresolved. Germline V lookup: CDR1 SEHNR, CDR2 FQNEAQ (reference sequence). The CDR3 contains 15 residues. V dropped 5 bases and J dropped 5 bases, with 15 bases sitting between them.

This clonotype was seen only a few times. J is TRBJ2-7 and V is TRBV6-1; a weak D match, TRBD1 (5 bases). Germline lookup yields CDR1 MNHNS and CDR2 SASEGT. The CDR3 spans 13 residues. The V and J ends lost 4 bases and 5 bases respectively, with 12 bases between them. CDR3 in amino acids: CASSGRWGDEQYV. The CDR3 nucleotides read TGTGCCAGCAGTGGGCGGTGGGGCGACGAGCAGTACGTC.

There are many counts of this clonotype. The chain joins TRBV6-1 to TRBJ2-5; D is possibly TRBD1 (5 bases). The V gene's germline CDR1 is MNHNS and CDR2 SASEGT. The germline V and J ends were trimmed by 6 bases and 4 bases, with 12 bases remaining between them. CDR3 length: 13 residues. This CDR3 is CASRGKGSETQYF. The DNA of the CDR3 is TGTGCCAGCAGGGGAAAGGGGTCAGAGACCCAGTACTTC.

The V and J genes are TRBV12-5 and TRBJ1-2, with a tentative D call TRBD1 (6 bases). The CDR3 loop spans 18 amino acids. Germline CDR1 reads LGHNT; CDR2 reads FRNRAP. V lost 9 bases and J lost 8, with 34 bases in between. The CDR3 is CASFSPSWAGDSTGGYTF. The CDR3 DNA reads as TGTGCTAGCTTCTCTCCCTCCTGGGCAGGGGATTCGACGGGAGGCTACACCTTC.

The V gene is TRBV3-1, the J gene TRBJ1-1; D is possibly TRBD1 (5 bases). Trimming cost V 0 bases and J 1 base, with 27 bases left between them. Per the germline V gene, CDR1 is LGHDT and CDR2 is YNNKEL (reference sequence). The CDR3 consists of 21 residues. This CDR3 reads CASSQDLFDSFPEKQNTEAFF. The CDR3 nucleotides are TGTGCCAGCAGCCAAGATCTATTTGACAGCTTCCCCGAAAAGCAGAACACTGAAGCTTTCTTT. The complete variable domain, with remaining parts taken from reference TRBV3-1 and TRBJ1-1, reads DTAVSQTPKYLVTQMGNDKSIKCEQNLGHDTMYWYKQDSKKFLKIMFSYNNKELIINETVPNRFSPKSPDKAHLNLHINSLELGDSAVYFCASSQDLFDSFPEKQNTEAFFGQGTRLTVV.